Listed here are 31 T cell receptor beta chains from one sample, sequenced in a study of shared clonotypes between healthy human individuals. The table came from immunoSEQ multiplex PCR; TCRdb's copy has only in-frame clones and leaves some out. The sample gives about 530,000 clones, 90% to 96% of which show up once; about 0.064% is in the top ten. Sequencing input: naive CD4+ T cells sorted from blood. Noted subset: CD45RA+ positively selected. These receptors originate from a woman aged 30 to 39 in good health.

The chain's CDR3 is CASSLEGQGINEKLFF. As DNA, the CDR3 is TGTGCCAGCAGTTTAGAGGGACAGGGAATCAATGAAAAACTGTTTTTT. This chain uses TRBV28 with TRBJ1-4; TRBD1 matches at 9 bases. J lost 5 bases, V lost 2 bases, and 6 bases had no gene match. The germline CDR1 and CDR2 sequences are MDHEN and SYDVKM. This CDR3 is built from 16 residues.

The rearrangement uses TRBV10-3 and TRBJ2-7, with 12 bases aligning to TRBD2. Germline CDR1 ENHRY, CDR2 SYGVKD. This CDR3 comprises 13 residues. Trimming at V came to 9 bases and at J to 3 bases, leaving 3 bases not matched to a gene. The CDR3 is CAIKTSGSYEQYF. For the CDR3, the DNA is TGTGCCATTAAGACTAGCGGGAGCTACGAGCAGTACTTC.

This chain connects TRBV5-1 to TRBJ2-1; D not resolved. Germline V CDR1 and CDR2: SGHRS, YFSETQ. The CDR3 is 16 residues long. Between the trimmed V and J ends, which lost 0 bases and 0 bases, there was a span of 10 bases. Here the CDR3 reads CASSLVGYLSYNEQFF. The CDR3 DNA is TGCGCCAGCAGCTTGGTGGGCTACCTCTCCTACAATGAGCAGTTCTTC.

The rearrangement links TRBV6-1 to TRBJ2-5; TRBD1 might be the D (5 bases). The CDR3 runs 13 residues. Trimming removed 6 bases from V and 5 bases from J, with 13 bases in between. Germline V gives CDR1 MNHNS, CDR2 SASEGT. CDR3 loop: CASRHRNPETQYF. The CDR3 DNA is TGTGCCAGCAGACACAGGAATCCCGAGACCCAGTACTTC.

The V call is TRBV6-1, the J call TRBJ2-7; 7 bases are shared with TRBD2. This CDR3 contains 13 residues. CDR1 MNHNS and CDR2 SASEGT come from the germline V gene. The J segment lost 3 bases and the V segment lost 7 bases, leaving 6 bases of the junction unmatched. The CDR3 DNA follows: TGTGCCAGCATGGCTAGCGGCTTCTACGAGCAGTACTTC. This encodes CASMASGFYEQYF.

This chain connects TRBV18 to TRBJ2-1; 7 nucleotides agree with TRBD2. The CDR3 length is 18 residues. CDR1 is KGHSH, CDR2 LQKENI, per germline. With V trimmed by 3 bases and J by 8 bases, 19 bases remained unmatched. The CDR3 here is CASSPQRVSGKISDEQFF. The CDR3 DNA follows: TGTGCCAGCTCACCCCAGAGAGTCAGCGGGAAAATTAGTGATGAGCAGTTCTTC.

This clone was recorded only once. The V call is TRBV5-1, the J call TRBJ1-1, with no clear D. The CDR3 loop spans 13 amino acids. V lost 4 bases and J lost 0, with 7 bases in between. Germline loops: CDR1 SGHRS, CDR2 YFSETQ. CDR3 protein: CASSPDMNTEAFF. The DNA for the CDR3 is TGCGCCAGCAGCCCGGATATGAACACTGAAGCTTTCTTT.

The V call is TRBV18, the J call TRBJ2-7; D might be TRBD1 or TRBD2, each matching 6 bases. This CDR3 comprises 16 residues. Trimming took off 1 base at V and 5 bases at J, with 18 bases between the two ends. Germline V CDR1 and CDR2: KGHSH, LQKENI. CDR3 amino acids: CASSPLTGAIDDEQYF. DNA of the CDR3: TGTGCCAGCTCACCACTTACGGGGGCGATAGATGACGAGCAGTACTTC.

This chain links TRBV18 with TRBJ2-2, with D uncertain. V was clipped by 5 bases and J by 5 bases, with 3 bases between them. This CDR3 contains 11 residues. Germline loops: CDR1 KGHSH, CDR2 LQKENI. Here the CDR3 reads CASSTTGELFF. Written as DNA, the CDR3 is TGTGCCAGCTCAACGACCGGGGAGCTGTTTTTT.

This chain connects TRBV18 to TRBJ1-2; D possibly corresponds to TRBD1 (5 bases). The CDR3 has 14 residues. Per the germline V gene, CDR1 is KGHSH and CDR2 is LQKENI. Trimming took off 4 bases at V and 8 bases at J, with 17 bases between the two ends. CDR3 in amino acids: CASSQGQGDKGYTF. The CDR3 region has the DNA TGTGCCAGCTCACAGGGGCAGGGCGATAAAGGCTACACCTTC.

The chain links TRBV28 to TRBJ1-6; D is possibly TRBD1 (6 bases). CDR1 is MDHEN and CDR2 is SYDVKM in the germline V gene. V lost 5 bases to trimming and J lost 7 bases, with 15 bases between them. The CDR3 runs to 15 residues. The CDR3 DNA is TGTGCCAGCAGTCCCGCGTGGGGGCCAAATTCACCCCTCCACTTT. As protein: CASSPAWGPNSPLHF.

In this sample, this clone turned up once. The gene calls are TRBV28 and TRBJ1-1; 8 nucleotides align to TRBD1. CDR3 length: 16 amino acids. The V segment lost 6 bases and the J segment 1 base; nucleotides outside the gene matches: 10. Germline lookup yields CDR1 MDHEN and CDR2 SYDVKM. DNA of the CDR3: TGTGCCAGCAGGACAGGGGCCTGGGGTTGGAACACTGAAGCTTTCTTT. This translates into CASRTGAWGWNTEAFF.

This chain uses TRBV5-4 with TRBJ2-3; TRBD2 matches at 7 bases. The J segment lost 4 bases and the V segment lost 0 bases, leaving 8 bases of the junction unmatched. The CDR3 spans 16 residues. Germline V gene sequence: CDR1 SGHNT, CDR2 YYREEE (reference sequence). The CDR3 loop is CASSLAPGEGPDTQYF. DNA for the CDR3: TGTGCCAGCAGCTTGGCTCCTGGGGAGGGCCCAGATACGCAGTATTTT.

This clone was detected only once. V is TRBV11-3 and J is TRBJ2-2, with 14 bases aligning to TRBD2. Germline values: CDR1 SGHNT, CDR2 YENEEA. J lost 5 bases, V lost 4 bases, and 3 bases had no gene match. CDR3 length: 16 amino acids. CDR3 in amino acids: CASSYRTSGGTGELFF. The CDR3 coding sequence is TGTGCCAGCAGCTACCGGACTAGCGGGGGGACCGGGGAGCTGTTTTTT.

The CDR3 protein is CASSQETGNNNSPLHF. The CDR3 DNA sequence: TGTGCCAGCAGCCAAGAAACAGGGAATAATAATTCACCCCTCCACTTT. J is TRBJ1-6 and V is TRBV4-2; D possibly corresponds to TRBD1 (6 bases). CDR1 LGHNA and CDR2 YNFKEQ come from the germline V gene. Trimming removed 0 bases from V and 5 bases from J, with 11 bases in between. The CDR3 length is 16 residues.

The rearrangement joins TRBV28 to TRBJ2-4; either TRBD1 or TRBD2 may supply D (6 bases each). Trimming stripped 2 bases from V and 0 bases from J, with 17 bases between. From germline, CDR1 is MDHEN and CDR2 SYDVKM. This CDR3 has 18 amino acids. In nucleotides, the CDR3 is TGTGCCAGCAGTTTAGGGGGGCACCGATCCCTAGCCAAAAACATTCAGTACTTC. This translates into CASSLGGHRSLAKNIQYF.

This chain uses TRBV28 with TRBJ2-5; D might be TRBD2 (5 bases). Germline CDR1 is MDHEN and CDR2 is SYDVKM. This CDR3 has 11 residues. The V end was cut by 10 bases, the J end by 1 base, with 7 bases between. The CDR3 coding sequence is TGTGCCACGAGCGGCCAAGAGACCCAGTACTTC. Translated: CATSGQETQYF.

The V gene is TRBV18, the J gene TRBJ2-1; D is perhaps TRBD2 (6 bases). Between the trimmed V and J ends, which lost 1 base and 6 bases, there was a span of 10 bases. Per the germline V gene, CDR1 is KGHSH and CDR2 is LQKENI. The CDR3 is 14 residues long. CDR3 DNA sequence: TGTGCCAGCTCACCACAGTCCGGGAGCAATGAGCAGTTCTTC. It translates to CASSPQSGSNEQFF.

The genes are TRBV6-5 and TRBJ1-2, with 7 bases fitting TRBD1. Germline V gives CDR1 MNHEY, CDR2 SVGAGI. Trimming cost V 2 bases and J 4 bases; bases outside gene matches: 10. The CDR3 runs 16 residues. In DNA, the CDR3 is TGTGCCAGCAGTTACGAAACAGGGGACGGATTCTATGGCTACACCTTC. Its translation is CASSYETGDGFYGYTF.

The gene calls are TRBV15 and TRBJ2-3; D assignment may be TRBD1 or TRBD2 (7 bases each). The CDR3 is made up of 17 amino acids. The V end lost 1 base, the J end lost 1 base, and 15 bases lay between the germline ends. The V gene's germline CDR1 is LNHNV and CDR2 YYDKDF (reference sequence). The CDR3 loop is CATSRGQGGRGTDTQYF. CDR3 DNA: TGTGCCACCAGCAGAGGGCAGGGGGGGCGCGGCACAGATACGCAGTATTTT.

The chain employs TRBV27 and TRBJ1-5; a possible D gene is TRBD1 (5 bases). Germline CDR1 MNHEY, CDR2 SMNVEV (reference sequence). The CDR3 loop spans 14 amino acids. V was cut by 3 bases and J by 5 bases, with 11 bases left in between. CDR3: CASSFGQGYQPQHF. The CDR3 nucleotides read TGTGCCAGCAGTTTTGGTCAGGGCTATCAGCCCCAGCATTTT.

CDR3: CASAGQPRETQYF. The CDR3 DNA reads as TGTGCCAGCGCCGGGCAGCCCCGGGAGACCCAGTACTTC. The chain is built from TRBV28 and TRBJ2-5; no definite D call. Germline V gene lookup returns CDR1 MDHEN and CDR2 SYDVKM. The CDR3 has 13 amino acids. V lost 8 bases, J lost 5 bases, and 15 bases lay in between.

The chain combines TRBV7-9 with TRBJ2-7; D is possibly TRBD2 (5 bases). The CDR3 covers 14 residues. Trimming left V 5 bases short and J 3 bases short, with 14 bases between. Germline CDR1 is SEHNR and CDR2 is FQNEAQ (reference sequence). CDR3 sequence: CASSRTRDGYEQYF. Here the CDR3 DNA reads TGTGCCAGCAGCCGAACTAGAGACGGCTACGAGCAGTACTTC.

The CDR3 loop reads CASSPPRTGTDTQYF. Here the CDR3 DNA reads TGTGCCAGCTCACCACCTCGGACAGGCACAGATACGCAGTATTTT. The V call is TRBV18, the J call TRBJ2-3; perhaps TRBD1 as D (6 bases). V lost 0 bases and J 1 base, leaving 8 bases between the germline ends. CDR3 length equals 15 residues. Germline loops: CDR1 KGHSH, CDR2 LQKENI.

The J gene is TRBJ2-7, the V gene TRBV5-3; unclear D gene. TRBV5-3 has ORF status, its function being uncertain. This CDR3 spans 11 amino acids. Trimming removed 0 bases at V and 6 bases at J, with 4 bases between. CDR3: CARSLVVEQYF. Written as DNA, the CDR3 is TGTGCCAGAAGCTTGGTCGTCGAGCAGTACTTC.

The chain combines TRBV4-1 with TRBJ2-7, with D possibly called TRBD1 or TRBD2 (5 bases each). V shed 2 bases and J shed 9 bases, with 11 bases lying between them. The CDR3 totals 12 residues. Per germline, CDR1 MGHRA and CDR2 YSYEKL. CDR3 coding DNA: TGCGCCAGCAGCCAAACGGGGACCGGGCAGTACTTC. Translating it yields CASSQTGTGQYF.

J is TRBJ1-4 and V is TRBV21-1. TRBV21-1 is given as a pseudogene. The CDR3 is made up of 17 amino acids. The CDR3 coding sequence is TGTGCCAGCACCCCCGGGGAGTTAACTTGGACTAATGAAAAACTGTTTTTT. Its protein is CASTPGELTWTNEKLFF.

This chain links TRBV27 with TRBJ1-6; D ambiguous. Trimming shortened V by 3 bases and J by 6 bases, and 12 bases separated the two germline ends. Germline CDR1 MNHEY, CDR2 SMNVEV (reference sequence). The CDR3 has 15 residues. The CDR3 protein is CASSFSLGGNSPLHF. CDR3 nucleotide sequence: TGTGCCAGCAGTTTTTCACTCGGTGGTAATTCACCCCTCCACTTT.

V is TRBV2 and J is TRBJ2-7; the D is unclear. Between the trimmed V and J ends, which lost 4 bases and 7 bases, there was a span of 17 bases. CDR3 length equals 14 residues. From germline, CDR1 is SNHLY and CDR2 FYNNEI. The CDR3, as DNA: TGTGCCAGCAGTGTGCGGCAGGTCCCGATGGAGCAGTACTTC. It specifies CASSVRQVPMEQYF.

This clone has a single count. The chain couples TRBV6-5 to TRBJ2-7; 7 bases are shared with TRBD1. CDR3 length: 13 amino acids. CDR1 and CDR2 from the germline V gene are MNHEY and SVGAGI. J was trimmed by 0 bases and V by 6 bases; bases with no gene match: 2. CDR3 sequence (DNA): TGTGCCAGCAGAGGACAGGACTCCTACGAGCAGTACTTC. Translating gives CASRGQDSYEQYF.

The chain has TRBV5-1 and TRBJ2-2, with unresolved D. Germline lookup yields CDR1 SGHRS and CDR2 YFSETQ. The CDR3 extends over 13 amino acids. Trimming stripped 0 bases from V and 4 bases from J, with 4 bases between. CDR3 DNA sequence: TGCGCCAGCAGCTTGGCTCCCACCGGGGAGCTGTTTTTT. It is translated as CASSLAPTGELFF.